The rows below give T cell receptor beta chains drawn from one sample of a study of blood T cell repertoires in COVID-19. The assay was immunoSEQ multiplex PCR, and TCRdb's table has in-frame clones only and misses some. The table shows some 120,000 clones, with approximately 90% occurring only once. Source material: peripheral blood. These receptors came from a man aged 45-65 years with COVID-19, enrolled during active disease. Each CDR3 is given with its conserved first and last residue. A D gene is named only where the DNA matches it firmly. Clone size is shown for a subset of rows, as once, few, many or a class of expanded clone.

V gene	clone size	D gene	J gene	CDR3 protein	CDR3 DNA
TRBV19	once	-	TRBJ1-5	CASSISDNSNQPQHF	TGTGCCAGTAGTATTTCAGATAATAGCAATCAGCCCCAGCATTTT
TRBV5-3	-	-	TRBJ1-1	CARSPEEAFF	TGTGCCAGAAGCCCAGAAGAAGCTTTCTTT
TRBV9	-	-	TRBJ2-1	CASSVMSEQFF	TGTGCCAGCAGCGTAATGAGTGAGCAGTTCTTC
TRBV7-8	-	TRBD2	TRBJ2-3	CASSLGAGEGYTQYF	TGTGCCAGCAGCTTAGGGGCGGGAGAGGGGTATACGCAGTATTTT
TRBV7-8	-	-	TRBJ2-1	CASSLRQDNEQFF	TGTGCCAGCAGCTTGAGGCAAGACAATGAGCAGTTCTTC
TRBV9	-	TRBD1	TRBJ1-1	CASSGQGMNTEAFF	TGTGCCAGCAGCGGACAGGGTATGAACACTGAAGCTTTCTTT
TRBV7-6	-	TRBD1	TRBJ2-1	CASSFQGARNEQFF	TGTGCCAGCAGCTTCCAGGGGGCGCGAAATGAGCAGTTCTTC
TRBV19	-	TRBD1	TRBJ1-5	CASSTPGTANQPQHF	TGTGCCAGTAGTACCCCCGGGACAGCCAATCAGCCCCAGCATTTT
TRBV3-1/TRBV3-2	-	TRBD2	TRBJ2-1	CASSQDGGGYNEQFF	TGTGCCAGCAGCCAAGACGGCGGGGGTTACAATGAGCAGTTCTTC
TRBV7-9	-	-	TRBJ1-1	CASSPREGTEAFF	TGTGCCAGCAGCCCCCGGGAAGGGACTGAAGCTTTCTTT